These T cell receptor beta chains were read from a single sample in a study of blood T cell repertoires in COVID-19. Measured with immunoSEQ multiplex PCR; TCRdb has only the in-frame clones, and not every one. Of 170,000 or so clones listed, roughly 80% are singletons. Source material: peripheral blood. The receptors stem from a woman in her 70s with COVID-19, enrolled during active disease. CDR3s include the opening cysteine and the closing phenylalanine or tryptophan. The D gene is left open where the match is weak. Size values are once, few and many counts, or a class for expanded clones, and some rows have none.

>TRBD2|TRBV6-2/TRBV6-3|TRBJ2-7|.
CASSALRAGGDYEQYF
TGTGCCAGCAGTGCCCTCCGGGCGGGAGGGGACTACGAGCAGTACTTC
>TRBD1|TRBV14|TRBJ1-1|.
CASSQMTGPNTEAFF
TGTGCCAGCAGCCAGATGACAGGGCCGAACACTGAAGCTTTCTTT
>TRBD1|TRBV7-2|TRBJ2-7|.
CASSARGDRDEQYF
TGTGCCAGCAGCGCCCGGGGGGACAGGGACGAGCAGTACTTC
>TRBD1|TRBV27|TRBJ2-5|.
CASSRTDREGETQYF
TGTGCCAGCAGCCGTACGGACAGGGAAGGGGAGACCCAGTACTTC
>TRBD1|TRBV28|TRBJ1-2|once
CASSSPGQGAFGYTF
TGTGCCAGCAGTTCTCCGGGGCAGGGGGCTTTTGGCTACACCTTC
>.|TRBV7-9|TRBJ1-5|few
CASSLDGNSNQPQHF
TGTGCCAGCAGCTTAGACGGTAATAGCAATCAGCCCCAGCATTTT
>TRBD1|TRBV3-1/TRBV3-2|TRBJ1-6|few
CATKGQGNSPLHF
TGTGCCACGAAGGGACAGGGGAATTCACCCCTCCACTTT
>TRBD1|TRBV19|TRBJ2-7|.
CASSPRDSKFYEQYF
TGTGCCAGTAGTCCCCGGGACAGTAAATTCTACGAGCAGTACTTC
>.|TRBV6-2/TRBV6-3|TRBJ2-7|.
CASSYRGGEGEQYF
TGTGCCAGCAGTTACAGGGGGGGCGAGGGCGAGCAGTACTTC
>TRBD2|TRBV3-1/TRBV3-2|TRBJ2-2|.
CASSRGTSNTGELFF
TGTGCCAGCAGTAGAGGGACTAGTAACACCGGGGAGCTGTTTTTT
>TRBD2|TRBV29-1|TRBJ2-3|.
CSARASGRHTQYF
TGCAGCGCCCGGGCTAGCGGGAGGCATACGCAGTATTTT